This TCR beta chain was captured by sequencing in a study of T cells in Graves' hyperthyroidism and ophthalmopathy (dated by TCRdb to about 2019). Some background on the complete study: Peripheral blood samples were taken at the time of initial diagnosis, prior to any treatment. To identify TCR V-J signatures that set the groups apart, the researchers used a discovery cohort of about a hundred patients, made up of 40 to 45 with Graves' ophthalmopathy and 57 with stable Graves' hyperthyroidism. An independent validation cohort of 18 to 20 hyperthyroidism patients and over 15 patients who later progressed to ophthalmopathy tested prospective prediction of ophthalmopathy. The 75 to 100 discovery patients were randomly split 7:3 into training and test sets. In addition, the study compared T-cell repertoires in thyroid tissue and in blood from about six Graves' hyperthyroidism patients. Following sampling, methimazole starting at 30 mg daily was given to hyperthyroidism patients, and high-dose intravenous methylprednisolone was given to ophthalmopathy patients. According to the paper, TCR Vbeta CDR3 sequencing was carried out on about 140 peripheral blood samples, which came from fewer than 50 ophthalmopathy, around 74 hyperthyroidism and about 17 progressor patients.

Ophthalmopathy patients had moderately to severely active disease, Clinical Activity Score of at least 3, NOSPECS grade of at least 4, and duration under 3 months. Any patient with an uncontrolled infection, another autoimmune disease, pregnancy or lactation was excluded. Diagnoses relied on clinical symptoms, serum thyroxine and TRAb, thyroid ultrasound and orbital computed tomography. PBMCs were isolated from roughly 10 ml of fresh peripheral blood by Ficoll-Paque density gradient centrifugation. Trizol reagent was used to extract total RNA, and RNA quality was then checked on an Agilent 2100 Bioanalyzer. CDR1 and CDR2 were assigned from the germline V gene (reference sequence) as DFQATT and SNEGSKA. Taken from cysteine to phenylalanine, the CDR3 has 13 residues. Only CDR3 DNA remains: 39 bases, in frame from the first base. The junction carries 11 bases between V and J, which are trimmed by 3 bases and 3 bases respectively.

TCR beta CDR3 regions were amplified from RNA transcripts. For the first round of RT-PCR on the TCR CDR3, the HTBI primer set was used together with the Qiagen OneStep RT-PCR kit. A second multiplex PCR round built the libraries, followed by size selection and purification. Libraries were sequenced paired-end with 100 bp reads on an Illumina HiSeq2000. As for the authors' bioinformatics: Raw data were processed with SOAPnuke, discarding reads with adapters, uncalled bases, mean Phred below 15, or no exact constant-primer or identifier match. High-quality paired reads were merged with COPE v1.2.5, and unique nucleotide sequences were defined as clonotypes. Clonotypes were aligned to IMGT TRBV, TRBD and TRBJ reference segments using MiTCR v1.1. The analysis included only V-J combinations with a frequency above 0.0001, which together covered approximately 99% of the repertoires. The TCS score was defined as F50 (clonal expansion) divided by E x V (chaos), with BLOSUM62-based TCRdist calculated between CDR3 peptides within each V-J. Welch's t-statistics and random forest reduced roughly 500 V-J features to fewer than 15, which were used in a naive Bayes classifier (R e1071). The public reads were reanalyzed by TCRdb: fastp trimming at Q25, MiXCR alignment, in-frame beta chains only. When rows share a CDR3 protein, they turn into one entry using the most common DNA and genes. These V and J calls rely on TCRdb rather than the paper's analysis. This sample holds about 520,000 distinct CDR3 sequences; around 24% were observed only once. 10% to 12% of the sample belongs to the ten largest clones.

This clonotype showed up many times. Its antigen remains unidentified. No base quality values were provided; no much bigger clone lies one nucleotide off. The research as a whole found: Ophthalmopathy was separated from stable hyperthyroidism by a 13 V-J signature model, with over 85% sensitivity and 81% to 82% specificity obtained in cross-validation and 80%/75% obtained in testing. Most expanded thyroid clonotypes (frequency above 0.001) were also detected in blood, a finding suggesting that blood repertoires may reflect thyroid immune responses. In validation, progression to ophthalmopathy was predicted by the model with nearly 71% sensitivity and 72% to 80% specificity, a median of approximately 6.5 months before onset. No statistical method was used to fix the sample size in advance, and group allocation was not hidden from the investigators.

The TCR comes from a woman between 25 and 40 years old with Graves' ophthalmopathy. The receptor chain draws on TRBV20-1 and TRBJ1-2, and the D gene may be TRBD1, 5 bases matching. The sample consisted of blood. The CDR3 region has the sequence CSASTQGDYGYTF. The DNA sequence follows: TGCAGTGCTAGTACCCAGGGCGACTATGGCTACACCTTC.